The sequence of this T cell receptor (beta chain) was determined in a study of intratumoral heterogeneity in liver cancer. The assay was immunoSEQ multiplex PCR, and TCRdb's table has in-frame clones only and misses some. This sample has roughly 6,200 clones, with 60% to 75% found just once. J gave up 2 bases and V 0 bases, and 6 bases lay outside the gene matches. The CDR3 contains 17 residues. Per germline, CDR1 LNHNV and CDR2 YYDKDF (reference sequence). Multiple geographically separated regions of the hepatocellular carcinoma nodule were sampled separately. The sample was tumor tissue, taken before any cancer treatment. The gene calls are TRBV15 and TRBJ2-3; 9 bases align to TRBD1. The receptor's source is a woman aged 70-85 years with hepatocellular carcinoma. CDR3 region: CATSRDSGQGYTDTQYF. Here the CDR3 DNA reads TGTGCCACCAGCAGAGATTCCGGACAGGGGTACACAGATACGCAGTATTTT.